These T cell receptor beta chains were read from a single sample in a study of CD8+ T cells in alopecia areata. Data came from immunoSEQ multiplex PCR; TCRdb stores just in-frame clones and leaves some out. This sample has about 92,000 clones, with roughly 47% found just once. The sequences come from CD8+ T cells sorted from blood, collected at week 24, from a patient treated with tofacitinib. Receptors originate from a human donor with alopecia areata. CDR3s include the opening cysteine and the closing phenylalanine or tryptophan. A D gene is named only where the DNA matches it firmly. Clone size is given for some rows only: seen once, a few or many times, or a class if the clone is expanded.

D	V	J	size	CDR3	DNA
NA	TRBV27	TRBJ1-4	NA	CASSSRPAGGREEKLFF	TGTGCCAGCAGTTCACGACCCGCCGGGGGGCGCGAGGAAAAACTGTTTTTT
NA	TRBV11-3	TRBJ2-5	few	CASSSVETQYF	TGTGCCAGCAGCTCTGTGGAGACCCAGTACTTC
TRBD1	TRBV9	TRBJ2-7	NA	CASSVAQGAFSEQYF	TGTGCCAGCAGCGTAGCACAGGGGGCTTTCTCCGAGCAGTACTTC
NA	TRBV7-2	TRBJ2-5	NA	CASTIDIGQETQYF	TGTGCCAGCACCATCGACATTGGGCAAGAGACCCAGTACTTC
NA	TRBV9	TRBJ2-1	NA	CASSSRRGEVGNEQFF	TGTGCCAGCAGCTCCCGTAGAGGGGAGGTGGGGAATGAGCAGTTCTTC
TRBD2	TRBV7-8	TRBJ2-7	NA	CASSLPTSGGSYEQYF	TGTGCCAGCAGCTTACCGACTAGCGGAGGCTCCTACGAGCAGTACTTC
NA	TRBV21-1	TRBJ2-7	few	CASSTLRGEGHEQYF	TGTGCCAGCAGCACCCTTAGGGGGGAAGGTCACGAGCAGTACTTC
TRBD2	TRBV27	TRBJ2-7	few	CASSLSASGLEEQYF	TGTGCCAGCAGTTTATCGGCTAGCGGCTTGGAGGAGCAGTACTTC
NA	TRBV27	TRBJ2-5	NA	CASSFATRGETQYF	TGTGCCAGCAGTTTCGCCACCCGCGGGGAGACCCAGTACTTC
NA	TRBV11-2	TRBJ2-1	NA	CASSLSRAGAYNEQFF	TGTGCCAGCAGCTTAAGTAGGGCAGGGGCTTACAATGAGCAGTTCTTC
TRBD2	TRBV29-1	TRBJ2-1	few	CSVAPGLAGMYNEQFF	TGCAGCGTCGCTCCGGGACTAGCGGGAATGTACAATGAGCAGTTCTTC
TRBD1	TRBV29-1	TRBJ1-2	few	CSVAGQGNYGYTF	TGCAGCGTTGCAGGACAGGGTAACTATGGCTACACCTTC
NA	TRBV29-1	TRBJ2-2	NA	CSVLGLRAVGELFF	TGCAGCGTCCTGGGACTTAGAGCGGTCGGGGAGCTGTTTTTT
NA	TRBV5-1	TRBJ2-2	few	CASSGTTGQPGELFF	TGCGCCAGCAGCGGAACTACAGGGCAACCCGGGGAGCTGTTTTTT
NA	TRBV9	TRBJ1-1	NA	CASSVYVNTEAFF	TGTGCCAGCAGCGTATACGTTAACACTGAAGCTTTCTTT
NA	TRBV19	TRBJ2-2	NA	CASSITSSNTGELFF	TGTGCCAGTAGTATAACATCCTCGAACACCGGGGAGCTGTTTTTT
TRBD1	TRBV7-8	TRBJ2-7	few	CASSGTGVYEQYF	TGTGCCAGCAGCGGGACAGGGGTCTACGAGCAGTACTTC
NA	TRBV13	TRBJ2-1	NA	CASSQEGGNEQFF	TGCGCCAGCAGCCAAGAAGGGGGGAATGAGCAGTTCTTC
TRBD2	TRBV2	TRBJ2-1	NA	CASSRTSGTDNEQFF	TGTGCCAGCAGCCGGACTAGCGGGACCGACAATGAGCAGTTCTTC
NA	TRBV9	TRBJ1-1	NA	CASSDPNTEAFF	TGTGCCAGCAGCGACCCGAACACTGAAGCTTTCTTT
NA	TRBV27	TRBJ1-1	NA	CASSLFKGMGTEAFF	TGTGCCAGCAGTTTATTCAAGGGGATGGGCACTGAAGCTTTCTTT
NA	TRBV7-8	TRBJ2-4	NA	CASSLGGVPAALPKNIQYF	TGTGCCAGCAGCTTAGGGGGGGTCCCTGCCGCGTTACCCAAAAACATTCAGTACTTC
NA	TRBV27	TRBJ2-1	NA	CASSLVWGQEQFF	TGTGCCAGCAGTTTAGTTTGGGGGCAAGAGCAGTTCTTC
NA	TRBV7-9	TRBJ2-1	NA	CASSPPQNEQFF	TGTGCCAGCAGCCCGCCCCAGAATGAGCAGTTCTTC
NA	TRBV28	TRBJ2-7	NA	CASTPSPKASYEQYF	TGTGCCAGCACTCCTTCCCCAAAAGCTTCCTACGAGCAGTACTTC
TRBD1	TRBV6-5	TRBJ1-3	NA	CASSFGTGGSGNTIYF	TGTGCCAGCAGTTTTGGGACAGGCGGCTCTGGAAACACCATATATTTT
TRBD1	TRBV13	TRBJ2-7	NA	CASSWGQGVNEQYF	TGTGCCAGCAGCTGGGGACAGGGGGTCAACGAGCAGTACTTC
NA	TRBV2	TRBJ2-3	few	CASRERAGPTDTQYF	TGTGCCAGCAGAGAGCGAGCGGGTCCCACAGATACGCAGTATTTT
NA	TRBV9	TRBJ1-4	NA	CASTPNDRNEKLFF	TGTGCCAGCACCCCAAACGACAGGAATGAAAAACTGTTTTTT
NA	TRBV7-9	TRBJ2-5	few	CASSLVTYQETQYF	TGTGCCAGCAGCTTGGTAACGTACCAAGAGACCCAGTACTTC
NA	TRBV15	TRBJ2-7	NA	CATSTKARGPYEQYF	TGTGCCACCAGCACCAAGGCCCGGGGTCCCTACGAGCAGTACTTC
NA	TRBV2	TRBJ2-3	NA	CASSGQSSTDTQYF	TGTGCCAGCAGTGGGCAGTCTAGCACAGATACGCAGTATTTT
TRBD1	TRBV6-6	TRBJ1-1	NA	CASSYSQGVLTEAFF	TGTGCCAGCAGTTACTCGCAGGGGGTATTGACTGAAGCTTTCTTT
TRBD2	TRBV19	TRBJ2-3	NA	CASSGLAGGADTQYF	TGTGCCAGTAGTGGTCTAGCGGGAGGCGCAGATACGCAGTATTTT
NA	TRBV29-1	TRBJ1-1	few	CSVATGEAFF	TGCAGCGTTGCTACAGGTGAAGCTTTCTTT
NA	TRBV5-1	TRBJ2-3	once	CASSFSAGTDTQYF	TGCGCCAGCAGCTTTAGCGCAGGAACAGATACGCAGTATTTT
NA	TRBV29-1	TRBJ2-5	NA	CSVGETQYF	TGCAGCGTTGGAGAGACCCAGTACTTC
NA	TRBV7-9	TRBJ1-1	few	CASSNNRGLPKGAFF	TGTGCCAGCAGCAACAACCGGGGTCTTCCTAAGGGGGCTTTCTTT
NA	TRBV4-1	TRBJ2-7	NA	CASSAGGTSYEQYF	TGCGCCAGCAGCGCTGGAGGGACCTCCTACGAGCAGTACTTC
NA	TRBV29-1	TRBJ2-3	few	CSVQLDTQYF	TGCAGCGTCCAACTGGATACGCAGTATTTT
NA	TRBV7-3	TRBJ1-1	once	CASSLYRATEAFF	TGTGCCAGCAGCTTATACAGGGCCACTGAAGCTTTCTTT
NA	TRBV27	TRBJ2-4	NA	CASSGRGGGFQYF	TGTGCCAGCAGTGGCCGGGGCGGCGGGTTTCAGTACTTC
TRBD1	TRBV4-2	TRBJ1-2	NA	CASSHGQASGGYTF	TGTGCCAGCAGCCACGGACAGGCATCTGGTGGCTACACCTTC
NA	TRBV5-1	TRBJ1-1	NA	CASSSRATEAFF	TGCGCCAGCAGCTCCCGGGCGACTGAAGCTTTCTTT
TRBD2	TRBV30	TRBJ2-3	NA	CAWSLRAGFTTDTQYF	TGTGCCTGGAGTTTAAGAGCGGGATTTACCACAGATACGCAGTATTTT